This T cell receptor beta chain is from a study of shared clonotypes between healthy human individuals (dated by TCRdb to about 2020). Concerning the study at large: A couple of women and a few men aged 18 to 49 years were included in the cohort. For each donor, CD4 naive and CD4 memory were each run on three plates, CD8 naive on two plates, and CD8 memory on one plate. To estimate repertoire size and how much clonotype sharing occurs between individuals, the study deeply sequenced the blood TCR repertoires of several healthy adults. To increase sequencing depth and limit assay-specific biases, different laboratories used diverse techniques to prepare libraries and sequence TCR repertoires. Each donor's leukapheresis produced roughly between roughly 0.94 and 9.5 billion PBMCs.

A remark on this clone: Its binding antigen is unknown. Base qualities are missing; no much larger clone stands one base away.

Using the deep immunoSEQ assay, multiplex PCR amplified TCR CDR3 regions from genomic DNA. For each cell subset, the extracted genomic DNA was distributed evenly across all wells of several immunoSEQ 96-well plates, and each plate served as one replicate. Each replicate PCR for sorted subsets received about 180 ng genomic DNA, equal to tens of thousands of T cell genomes. The purified libraries were quantified using a Qubit 3.0 fluorometer, sized with a Bioanalyzer 2100, and then quantified again using the KAPA Library Quantification kit. Every immunoSEQ 96-well plate was sequenced on a dedicated single-read 150-cycle Illumina NextSeq 550 flow cell. The authors' analysis ran thus. Because only junctional sequences without quality scores were contained in the immunoSEQ output, filtering matching that applied to full-length reads could not be performed. Sequences were annotated with PyIR, a Python wrapper for IgBLAST v1.9, and V/J genes and CDR3 were assigned using IMGT germline references. Any read was removed if the V/J assignment was weak (E-value above 1e-6), the CDR3 was missing, or the read contained stop codons, out-of-frame junctions, or ambiguous translated residues. V3J clonotypes were defined as sequences sharing the same inferred V gene, J gene, and CDR3 amino acid sequence. The percentage overlap between two repertoires was calculated by dividing the number of shared unique clonotypes by the size of the smaller repertoire. Three approaches were used to assess repertoire richness: RTK rarefaction, the Chao1 estimator, and Recon v2.1 estimates of unobserved clonotypes. For all TCRbeta clonotypes obtained by the gDNA method from four donors, generation probabilities were computed with OLGA. As stored in TCRdb, this immuneACCESS dataset retains in-frame rearrangements with V and J assigned. A fraction of the clones does not appear; measured against another copy, unresolved V genes explain less than half of the discrepancy, and the remainder lacks a known reason. That table gives V, J and clone size, and the DNA gave D and trimming. This sample has over a million clones in its table, and roughly 96% of those were observed once. Together, the top ten hold more than 0.9% of the sample.

The donors were healthy, HIV-negative adults with no recently reported acute infections or vaccinations. Every donor was a Caucasian adult living in Nashville, Tennessee, USA. CD4+ T cells were enriched by magnetic negative selection; naive cells were then positively selected on CD45RA, and the negative fraction formed the memory subset. Blood was collected by leukapheresis, and PBMCs were isolated by Ficoll-Histopaque density gradient centrifugation and then cryopreserved in liquid nitrogen vapor phase. Analytical flow cytometry was used to check the purity and quantity of each magnetically sorted T cell population. Genomic DNA was isolated from each sorted fraction and quantified by UV absorbance on a Nanodrop 2000c. The paper as a whole reports these results and caveats: Higher generation probabilities were observed for clonotypes shared by all four sorted-subset donors than for non-shared clonotypes. Only blood was sampled, and tissue TCR repertoires likely differ from those in blood. Across a few donors, 5% to 6% of naive CD4, 3% to 4% of naive CD8, about 2% of memory CD4, and under 0.45% of memory CD8 clonotypes were shared. Naive subsets generally had larger estimated clonotype richness than memory subsets. The genetic and exposure-history diversity represented was limited by the small number of donors. Pairwise subsampling led to the expectation that sequencing depth would affect the degree of clonotype sharing among donors. Rarefaction of sorted-subset datasets indicated incomplete sequencing despite the large sequencing depth.

V and J are trimmed by 1 base and 5 bases, and the gene matches miss 11 bases of the junction. CDR1 MGHRA and CDR2 YSYEKL were looked up in the germline V gene. From cysteine to phenylalanine, the CDR3 is 17 amino acids long. The kept DNA is CDR3 alone, 51 bases in frame from the first base. The chain is assembled from TRBV4-1 and TRBJ2-1; 7 bases in between match TRBD2. The sample was naive CD4+ T cells sorted from blood. Reading the label with the study, this specimen's cell subset or site is: CD45RA+ positively selected. The receptor's source is a man under 40 in good health. For the CDR3, the sequence is CASSQVSGQRGHNEQFF. The bases are TGCGCCAGCAGCCAAGTAAGCGGCCAGCGGGGTCACAATGAGCAGTTCTTC.